The 15 T cell receptor beta chains in this list originate from one sample, sequenced in a study of type 1 regulatory T cells (dated by TCRdb to the early 2020s). The sequencer was an Illumina MiSeq. Clones were called with MiXCR by TCRdb after fastp trimmed the public reads at Q25, and only in-frame beta chains were retained. Each record represents a unique CDR3 protein, reported with the most common genes and DNA among its rows. The sample includes some 100,000 distinct CDR3 sequences, with about 28% observed a single time. The biggest ten clones account for 2% to 2.5% of the sample. The sequenced sample was CD4+ T cells, either the whole sample or a sorted fraction (not recorded which). The receptor source for this set is a human donor in good health.

A few counts support this clonotype. The chain combines TRBV7-2 with TRBJ2-4; 12 nucleotides match TRBD2. The CDR3 covers 19 residues. The germline gives CDR1 SGHTA, CDR2 FQGNSA. Trimming took 9 bases from V and 0 from J; bases not matched to a gene: 15. The CDR3 DNA reads as TGTGCCAGTAGCCACGCGTCTAGCGGGAGGGGTACAGCCAAAAACATTCAGTACTTC. Its translation: CASSHASSGRGTAKNIQYF. Combining the CDR3 with reference TRBV7-2 and TRBJ2-4 gives the whole variable domain GAGVSQSPSNKVTEKGKDVELRCDPISGHTALYWYRQSLGQGLEFLIYFQGNSAPDKSGLPSDRFSAERTGGSVSTLTIQRTQQEDSAVYLCASSHASSGRGTAKNIQYFGAGTRLSVL.

The chain joins TRBV29-1 to TRBJ2-5; perhaps TRBD1 as D (7 bases). The CDR3 has 16 amino acids. Germline loops: CDR1 SQVTM, CDR2 ANQGSEA. The V and J ends lost 3 bases and 5 bases respectively, with 22 bases between them. CDR3 in amino acids: CSVDPTRRGQGETQYF. CDR3 DNA sequence: TGCAGCGTTGACCCGACACGGAGGGGGCAAGGGGAGACCCAGTACTTC.

This clonotype has more than one count but fewer than ten. The chain links TRBV5-1 to TRBJ1-5; the match to TRBD1 covers 9 bases. The germline V gene encodes CDR1 SGHRS and CDR2 YFSETQ. Trimming cost V 4 bases and J 5 bases; bases outside gene matches: 4. The length of the CDR3 is 14 residues. CDR3 in DNA: TGCGCCAGCAGCGAAGGGGACAGGGATCAGCCCCAGCATTTT. As protein: CASSEGDRDQPQHF.

This clonotype was detected only a few times. The chain links TRBV12-3 or TRBV12-4 to TRBJ2-5, with 9 bases identical to TRBD1. The V and J ends lost 7 bases and 5 bases, in that order; junction bases with no gene match: 14. The CDR3 covers 16 residues. The CDR3 protein is CASTALSGTGPETQYF. CDR3 nucleotide sequence: TGTGCCAGCACCGCTCTCTCCGGGACAGGGCCCGAGACCCAGTACTTC.

The rearrangement joins TRBV24-1 to TRBJ2-3, with TRBD1 matching 9 bases. This CDR3 has 15 residues. The V and J ends lost 7 bases and 0 bases, in that order; junction bases with no gene match: 4. The germline V gene has CDR1 KGHDR and CDR2 SFDVKD. The CDR3 protein is CATSPTGGSTDTQYF. The CDR3 nucleotides are TGTGCCACCAGCCCGACAGGGGGAAGCACAGATACGCAGTATTTT.

This chain joins TRBV7-3 and TRBJ2-1, with D perhaps matching TRBD2 (5 bases). With 2 bases removed from V and 8 bases from J, the gap between germline ends came to 22 bases. The CDR3 runs 17 residues. Germline V gene data show CDR1 as SGHTA and CDR2 as FQGTGA. CDR3 coding DNA: TGTGCCAGCAGCTTAGGTCAAGGCGGGCGTAGAGAGGATGAGCAGTTCTTC. It encodes CASSLGQGGRREDEQFF.

V is TRBV7-6 and J is TRBJ2-7; D gene uncertain. Germline CDR1 and CDR2: SGHVS and FNYEAQ. This CDR3 region has 13 residues. Trimming removed 1 base at V and 4 bases at J, with 8 bases between. This CDR3 reads CASSLVPEYEQYF. The CDR3 nucleotides read TGTGCCAGCAGCTTAGTACCCGAGTACGAGCAGTACTTC.

The V and J genes are TRBV30 and TRBJ2-2; D unclear. The germline CDR1 and CDR2 sequences are GTSNPN and SVGIG (reference sequence). The V and J ends lost 5 bases and 2 bases respectively, with 3 bases between them. This CDR3 is 11 amino acids long. CDR3 DNA: TGTGCCTGGGGTAACACCGGGGAGCTGTTTTTT. Its protein is CAWGNTGELFF.

This rearrangement joins TRBV29-1 to TRBJ2-7; TRBD1 aligns across 8 bases. The CDR3 is made up of 12 amino acids. The V gene end was trimmed by 7 bases and the J gene end by 4 bases; junction bases not matched to a gene: 6. Germline lookup yields CDR1 SQVTM and CDR2 ANQGSEA. This chain's CDR3 is CSAGQGGYEQYF. The CDR3, as DNA: TGCAGCGCCGGACAGGGAGGTTACGAGCAGTACTTC.

This clonotype has just a few counts. CDR3 DNA sequence: TGTGCCAGCAGCTTAGTACCCAACAATGAGCAGTTCTTC. The encoded protein is CASSLVPNNEQFF. J is TRBJ2-1 and V is TRBV7-6; D is undetermined. This CDR3 spans 13 amino acids. Germline lookup yields CDR1 SGHVS and CDR2 FNYEAQ. The V end lost 1 base, the J end lost 5 bases, and 6 bases lay between the germline ends.

This clonotype was found a few times. CDR3 sequence (DNA): TGTGCCAGCCTAATTGGGGGCAGTGAAGCTTTCTTT. Its protein product is CASLIGGSEAFF. The genes are TRBV12-3 or TRBV12-4 and TRBJ1-1, with a tentative D call TRBD1 (6 bases). This CDR3 comprises 12 residues. Trimming left V 8 bases short and J 7 bases short, with 14 bases between.

This clonotype was found a few times. This chain links TRBV7-9 with TRBJ2-7; 7 bases align to TRBD2. The trim removed 3 bases at V and 5 bases at J, leaving 7 bases unmatched. Per the germline V gene, CDR1 is SEHNR and CDR2 is FQNEAQ (reference sequence). The CDR3 contains 14 residues. Written as DNA, the CDR3 is TGTGCCAGCAGCTTGCGGGAGATCAGTAACGAGCAGTACTTC. Its protein product is CASSLREISNEQYF.

V usage is TRBV5-6 and J usage is TRBJ2-2, with a tentative D call TRBD2 (5 bases). CDR3 length: 14 residues. CDR1 SGHDT and CDR2 YYEEEE come from the germline V gene. V was clipped by 2 bases and J by 1 base, with 6 bases between them. CDR3 region: CASSFGVNTGELFF. In DNA, the CDR3 is TGTGCCAGCAGCTTCGGGGTGAACACCGGGGAGCTGTTTTTT. Full variable domain (missing parts from reference TRBV5-6 and TRBJ2-2): DAGVTQSPTHLIKTRGQQVTLRCSPKSGHDTVSWYQQALGQGPQFIFQYYEEEERQRGNFPDRFSGHQFPNYSSELNVNALLLGDSALYLCASSFGVNTGELFFGEGSRLTVL.

This chain uses TRBV19 with TRBJ2-1; D unclear. This CDR3 has 12 amino acids. The germline V gene has CDR1 LNHDA and CDR2 SQIVND (reference sequence). Trimming removed 6 bases from V and 9 bases from J, with 12 bases in between. Here the CDR3 reads CASRQRDGEQFF. CDR3 nucleotide sequence: TGTGCCAGTAGGCAAAGGGATGGTGAGCAGTTCTTC.

The chain carries TRBV19 and TRBJ1-5; maybe TRBD1 (6 bases). This CDR3 has 16 amino acids. Germline CDR1 reads LNHDA; CDR2 reads SQIVND (reference sequence). V was clipped by 5 bases and J by 7 bases, with 21 bases between them. Here the CDR3 reads CASSVQGGGGAQPQHF. DNA of the CDR3: TGTGCCAGTAGTGTTCAAGGGGGTGGGGGAGCGCAGCCCCAGCATTTT.